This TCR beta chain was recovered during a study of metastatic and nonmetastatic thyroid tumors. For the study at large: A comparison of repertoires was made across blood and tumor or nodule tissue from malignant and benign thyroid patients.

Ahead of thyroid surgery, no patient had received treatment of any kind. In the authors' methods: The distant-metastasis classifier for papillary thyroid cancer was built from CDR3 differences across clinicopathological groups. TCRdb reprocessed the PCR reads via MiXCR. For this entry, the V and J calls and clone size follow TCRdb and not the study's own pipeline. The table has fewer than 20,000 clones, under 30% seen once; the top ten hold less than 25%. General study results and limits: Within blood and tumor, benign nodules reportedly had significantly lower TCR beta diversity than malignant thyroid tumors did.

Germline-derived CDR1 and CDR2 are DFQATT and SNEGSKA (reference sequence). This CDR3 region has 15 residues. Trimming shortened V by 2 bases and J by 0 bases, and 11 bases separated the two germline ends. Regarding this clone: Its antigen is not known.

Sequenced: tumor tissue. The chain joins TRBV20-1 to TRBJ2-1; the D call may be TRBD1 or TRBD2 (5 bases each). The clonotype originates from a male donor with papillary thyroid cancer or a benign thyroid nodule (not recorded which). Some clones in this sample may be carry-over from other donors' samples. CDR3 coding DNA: TGCAGTGCTAGAACGGGGCGGTACTCCTACAATGAGCAGTTCTTC. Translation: CSARTGRYSYNEQFF.